Each of the 29 T cell receptor beta chains below was sequenced from the same sample in a study of blood T cell repertoires in COVID-19. Produced via immunoSEQ multiplex PCR; TCRdb's table is partial and in-frame only. The table shows roughly 130,000 clones, with approximately 83% occurring only once. Sequenced sample: peripheral blood. The receptors were gathered from a man aged 40-55 years with active or convalescent COVID-19.

The chain recombines TRBV11-1 with TRBJ1-1; D unclear. CDR3 length: 13 amino acids. The germline V gene has CDR1 SGHAT and CDR2 FQDESV (reference sequence). Trimming stripped 5 bases from V and 3 bases from J, with 10 bases between. The DNA of the CDR3 is TGTGCCAGCAGCCCGCGCCCGGACACTGAAGCTTTCTTT. The encoded protein is CASSPRPDTEAFF.

The chain uses TRBV7-2 and TRBJ1-4; 7 bases map to TRBD1. Losses at the gene ends were 2 bases for V and 3 bases for J; bases not matched to a gene: 6. This CDR3 region has 16 residues. Germline V gene lookup returns CDR1 SGHTA and CDR2 FQGNSA. CDR3 amino acids: CASSLRTGGPNEKLFF. CDR3 nucleotides: TGTGCCAGCAGCTTAAGGACAGGTGGACCTAATGAAAAACTGTTTTTT.

V usage is TRBV4-2 and J usage is TRBJ1-6; TRBD1 aligns across 7 bases. The germline V gene has CDR1 LGHNA and CDR2 YNFKEQ. This CDR3 contains 16 residues. V shed 3 bases and J 4 bases; nucleotides not matched to a gene: 6. CDR3 coding DNA: TGTGCCAGCAGCCATCTACAACAGGGGTATAATTCACCCCTCCACTTT. It specifies CASSHLQQGYNSPLHF.

The chain uses TRBV12-3 or TRBV12-4 and TRBJ1-5; no definite D call. The CDR3 extends over 13 amino acids. Trimming shortened V by 3 bases and J by 4 bases, and 7 bases separated the two germline ends. CDR3 protein: CASSFGFNQPQHF. The CDR3 coding sequence is TGTGCCAGCAGTTTCGGGTTTAATCAGCCCCAGCATTTT.

This chain connects TRBV23-1 to TRBJ1-5; D is undetermined. TRBV23-1 is treated as an ORF (open reading frame) with a function not yet certain. V was cut by 0 bases and J by 6 bases, with 12 bases left in between. The CDR3 consists of 15 residues. The CDR3 region has the DNA TGCGCCAGCAGTCAATCTGCGGCCAGATCTCAGCCCCAGCATTTT. Translated: CASSQSAARSQPQHF.

The V call is TRBV18, the J call TRBJ1-1; D is perhaps TRBD1 (6 bases). CDR1 is KGHSH and CDR2 is LQKENI in the germline V gene. CDR3 length: 15 amino acids. V was trimmed by 3 bases and J by 1 base, leaving 12 bases between them. CDR3 in amino acids: CASSPGQSKNTEAFF. The CDR3 DNA reads TGTGCCAGCTCACCCGGACAGAGTAAGAACACTGAAGCTTTCTTT.

The rearrangement uses TRBV6-5 and TRBJ2-5; 7 nucleotides agree with TRBD2. Per germline, CDR1 MNHEY and CDR2 SVGAGI. The V and J ends lost 8 bases and 7 bases, in that order; junction bases with no gene match: 13. The CDR3 runs 14 residues. For the CDR3, the DNA is TGTGCCAGCTATAGCTCGGGGAGGGTAGGGACCCAGTACTTC. Its translation is CASYSSGRVGTQYF.

This clone occurred a few times. The gene calls are TRBV18 and TRBJ2-7; 9 nucleotides agree with TRBD1. Germline CDR1 KGHSH, CDR2 LQKENI. V gave up 3 bases and J gave up 3 bases; unmatched junction bases: 3. The CDR3 runs to 14 residues. CDR3 sequence (DNA): TGTGCCAGCTCACCCTCGGACAGGGGCTACGAGCAGTACTTC. Translation: CASSPSDRGYEQYF.

Only a few counts were recorded for this clone. This rearrangement joins TRBV12-1 to TRBJ1-5; the DNA was not compared with TRBD1, the D call given in the table. TRBV12-1 is flagged as a pseudogene. CDR3 length equals 16 residues. The CDR3 sequence is CATRTGPWDRNQPQHF. The CDR3 nucleotides are TGTGCCACAAGGACAGGCCCATGGGATCGCAATCAGCCCCAGCATTTT.

This chain uses TRBV29-1 with TRBJ1-5; no clear D gene. The CDR3 spans 14 residues. CDR1 and CDR2 (germline): SQVTM, ANQGSEA. V was cut by 0 bases and J by 6 bases, with 12 bases left in between. The CDR3: CSVEEGGPGQPQHF. CDR3 coding DNA: TGCAGCGTTGAAGAGGGTGGGCCCGGTCAGCCCCAGCATTTT.

V and J are TRBV4-3 and TRBJ1-4, with D perhaps TRBD1 (6 bases). There are 12 residues in the CDR3. Trimming left V 0 bases short and J 10 bases short, with 6 bases between. The germline CDR1 and CDR2 sequences are LGHNA and YSLEER. CDR3 region: CASSQEGAKLFF. The CDR3 DNA is TGCGCCAGCAGCCAAGAGGGGGCAAAACTGTTTTTT.

The chain recombines TRBV18 with TRBJ2-3; D remains unclear. The CDR3 runs 15 residues. Per the germline V gene, CDR1 is KGHSH and CDR2 is LQKENI. Trimming removed 2 bases at V and 0 bases at J, with 9 bases between. The CDR3 region is CASSPETTSTDTQYF. CDR3 sequence (DNA): TGTGCCAGCTCACCAGAGACAACTAGCACAGATACGCAGTATTTT.

This chain links TRBV7-7 with TRBJ2-3, with TRBD2 as a possible D gene (6 bases). Trimming left V 5 bases short and J 3 bases short, with 15 bases between. Germline V gene data show CDR1 as SSHAT and CDR2 as FNYEAQ (reference sequence). The length of the CDR3 is 15 residues. CDR3 sequence reads: CASSLSPGETDTQYF. The CDR3, as DNA: TGTGCCAGCAGCCTAAGCCCGGGGGAGACAGATACGCAGTATTTT. Together with reference TRBV7-7 and TRBJ2-3, the CDR3 gives the full variable domain: GAGVSQSPRYKVTKRGQDVTLRCDPISSHATLYWYQQALGQGPEFLTYFNYEAQPDKSGLPSDRFSAERPEGSISTLTIQRTEQRDSAMYRCASSLSPGETDTQYFGPGTRLTVL.

This rearrangement joins TRBV7-3 to TRBJ2-3; D call uncertain. This CDR3 spans 13 amino acids. Germline lookup yields CDR1 SGHTA and CDR2 FQGTGA. The V and J ends lost 0 bases and 1 base respectively, with 2 bases between them. The CDR3 spells CASSLTGTDTQYF. CDR3 DNA sequence: TGTGCCAGCAGCTTAACCGGCACAGATACGCAGTATTTT.

V and J are TRBV12-5 and TRBJ1-3, with 8 bases fitting TRBD1. J gave up 4 bases and V 1 base, and 3 bases lay outside the gene matches. This CDR3 contains 15 residues. Germline V gives CDR1 LGHNT, CDR2 FRNRAP. Here the CDR3 DNA reads TGTGCTAGTGGTTTGGGACAGGGGTCCGGAAACACCATATATTTT. It encodes CASGLGQGSGNTIYF.

This clone was detected only once. The CDR3 coding sequence is TGTGCCAGCAGTCCCATAGTAGCGGGGTTGCGGGAGCAGTTCTTC. Translated, it gives CASSPIVAGLREQFF. The chain uses TRBV6-6 and TRBJ2-1; TRBD2 agrees at 8 bases. Losses at the gene ends were 5 bases for V and 10 bases for J; bases not matched to a gene: 13. This CDR3 has 15 amino acids. CDR1 is MNHNY and CDR2 is SVGAGI in the germline V gene (reference sequence).

J is TRBJ2-7 and V is TRBV6-5, with 12 bases aligning to TRBD1. The CDR3 extends over 15 amino acids. The V gene's germline CDR1 is MNHEY and CDR2 SVGAGI. The V gene end was trimmed by 6 bases and the J gene end by 2 bases; junction bases not matched to a gene: 5. The CDR3 is CASRGDRGPTYEQYF. In DNA, the CDR3 is TGTGCCAGCAGGGGGGACAGGGGGCCGACCTACGAGCAGTACTTC.

In this sample, this clone turned up once. Other nucleotide sequences in the sample specify the same CDR3. This sequence joins TRBV29-1 and TRBJ1-5; TRBD1 agrees at 7 bases. The germline gives CDR1 SQVTM, CDR2 ANQGSEA. V lost 5 bases and J lost 5; bases outside the gene matches: 3. The CDR3 runs 12 residues. The CDR3 sequence is CSVRQGDQPQHF. The CDR3 coding sequence is TGCAGCGTTCGACAGGGCGATCAGCCCCAGCATTTT.

The V call is TRBV6-5, the J call TRBJ1-5; perhaps TRBD1 as D (5 bases). Trimming took off 4 bases at V and 4 bases at J, with 14 bases between the two ends. Per germline, CDR1 MNHEY and CDR2 SVGAGI. The CDR3 spans 15 residues. The CDR3 reads CASSLGGEANQPQHF. CDR3 sequence (DNA): TGTGCCAGCAGTTTGGGGGGGGAGGCTAATCAGCCCCAGCATTTT.

This chain uses TRBV10-3 with TRBJ1-6; D unclear. V lost 5 bases to trimming and J lost 10 bases, with 15 bases between them. CDR3 length: 14 amino acids. CDR1 and CDR2 (germline): ENHRY, SYGVKD. Here the CDR3 DNA reads TGTGCCATCAGTACCGACACTGTTCGATCACCCCTCCACTTT. Protein: CAISTDTVRSPLHF.

The chain couples TRBV19 to TRBJ1-4; 7 bases line up with TRBD1. Per the germline V gene, CDR1 is LNHDA and CDR2 is SQIVND (reference sequence). This CDR3 is 14 amino acids long. V lost 7 bases and J lost 4; bases outside the gene matches: 6. CDR3 amino acids: CASTKQGSNEKLFF. In nucleotides, the CDR3 is TGTGCCAGTACTAAACAGGGGAGTAATGAAAAACTGTTTTTT. The full variable domain, with the rest looked up from reference TRBV19 and TRBJ1-4, is DGGITQSPKYLFRKEGQNVTLSCEQNLNHDAMYWYRQDPGQGLRLIYYSQIVNDFQKGDIAEGYSVSREKKESFPLTVTSAQKNPTAFYLCASTKQGSNEKLFFGSGTQLSVL.

This clone was picked up one time. The chain recombines TRBV5-1 with TRBJ2-2; 9 bases are shared with TRBD1. V trimming: 3 bases; J trimming: 7 bases; junction bases outside the gene matches: 7. CDR3 length: 15 amino acids. Germline lookup yields CDR1 SGHRS and CDR2 YFSETQ. The CDR3 here is CASSSQGAVGGELFF. CDR3 sequence (DNA): TGCGCCAGCAGCTCACAGGGGGCAGTCGGCGGGGAGCTGTTTTTT.

V gene TRBV5-1 combines with J gene TRBJ2-7; tentatively, D is TRBD2 (6 bases). The CDR3 has 15 amino acids. The V gene lost 0 bases and the J gene lost 3 bases, with 13 bases spanning the gap. CDR1 SGHRS and CDR2 YFSETQ come from the germline V gene. Written as DNA, the CDR3 is TGCGCCAGCAGCTTGGCAAGCGGGTTCTTCTACGAGCAGTACTTC. It codes for CASSLASGFFYEQYF.

This clone was seen more than once but under ten times. The CDR3 protein is CASSLGGTQPQHF. The CDR3 coding sequence is TGTGCCAGCAGCTTGGGCGGAACTCAGCCCCAGCATTTT. The chain recombines TRBV5-6 with TRBJ1-5; D gene uncertain. From germline, CDR1 is SGHDT and CDR2 YYEEEE. The CDR3 totals 13 residues. V was clipped by 0 bases and J by 6 bases, with 7 bases between them.

This rearrangement joins TRBV19 to TRBJ2-2; 8 bases fit TRBD2. Germline lookup yields CDR1 LNHDA and CDR2 SQIVND (reference sequence). Trimming removed 3 bases from V and 2 bases from J; junction bases left unmatched: 5. CDR3 length: 16 residues. CDR3: CASSILSGANTGELFF. The CDR3 coding sequence is TGTGCCAGTAGTATCCTTAGCGGGGCCAACACCGGGGAGCTGTTTTTT.

Only one count was recorded for this clone. This chain joins TRBV5-1 and TRBJ2-1; D not resolved. V lost 0 bases to trimming and J lost 0 bases, with 10 bases between them. The CDR3 loop spans 16 amino acids. Germline V gives CDR1 SGHRS, CDR2 YFSETQ. CDR3 sequence (DNA): TGCGCCAGCAGCTTGGGGTTGGCGGTCTCCTACAATGAGCAGTTCTTC. Its translation: CASSLGLAVSYNEQFF.

The chain couples TRBV5-1 to TRBJ1-1; 7 bases line up with TRBD1. Trimming removed 3 bases from V and 4 bases from J; junction bases left unmatched: 9. This CDR3 has 15 amino acids. Germline assignment: CDR1 SGHRS and CDR2 YFSETQ. CDR3 sequence (DNA): TGCGCCAGCAGCTCCATGGGACAGTTCGGCACTGAAGCTTTCTTT. Translated, it gives CASSSMGQFGTEAFF.

V gene TRBV3-1 (or the pseudogene TRBV3-2) combines with J gene TRBJ2-3; 9 positions agree with TRBD2. V dropped 2 bases and J dropped 6; count of bases not matched to a gene: 9. CDR3 length equals 16 residues. Germline values: CDR1 LGHDT, CDR2 YNNKEL (reference sequence). The CDR3 bases are TGTGCCAGCAGCCAACGGGGTAGCGGGGGTTCGGATACGCAGTATTTT. Translated: CASSQRGSGGSDTQYF.

The chain employs TRBV30 and TRBJ1-5; weak D call: TRBD1 (5 bases). Per germline, CDR1 GTSNPN and CDR2 SVGIG (reference sequence). V was pared by 5 bases and J by 6 bases, with 11 bases between. CDR3 length equals 12 residues. As DNA, the CDR3 is TGTGCCTGGGAAGTAGACAGTCAGCCCCAGCATTTT. Translation: CAWEVDSQPQHF.